Included here is one T cell receptor (beta chain) sequence, with context. Its target is unknown. This entry comes from a study of cytomegalovirus exposure and HLA in healthy donors. Study as a whole: An early data release held some 85 million unique TCRs from HLA-typed donors.

Study-level points and caveats: Follow-up analysis found HLA locus-dependent TCR association rates, highest for DRB1 and lowest for HLA-C. TCR beta V segments were, for the most part, productive about 87% or about 30% of the time in an earlier analysis. When analyzed later, a missense DCLRE1C variant was found to be linked to TCR beta V- and J-gene trimming.

The PCR was carried out with 60 Vbeta primers and 13 Jbeta primers. TCRdb keeps only in-frame clones here, not all; method: immunoSEQ multiplex PCR. Its listing shows approximately 150,000 clones. The sequenced sample was PBMCs. The clonotype comes from a woman in her forties or fifties in good health and CMV-seronegative.

CDR3 in amino acids: CAWAAAPHSYNEQFF. In nucleotides, the CDR3 is TGTGCCTGGGCGGCAGCGCCTCACTCCTACAATGAGCAGTTCTTC. This rearrangement joins TRBV30 to TRBJ2-1; D is unresolved. The CDR3 is made up of 15 amino acids. CDR1 and CDR2 from the germline V gene are GTSNPN and SVGIG (reference sequence). The ends were cut back, 5 bases at V and 0 bases at J, with 14 bases in the middle.